This T cell receptor beta chain appears in the sequencing data of a study of shared clonotypes between healthy human individuals (dated by TCRdb to the early 2020s). A note on the overall study: A few men and a couple of women, aged 18 to 49 years, made up the cohort. To increase sequencing depth and limit assay-specific biases, TCR repertoire library preparation and sequencing were carried out by different laboratories using diverse techniques. For each donor, three plates each were used for CD4 naive and CD4 memory, two plates were used for CD8 naive, and one plate was used for CD8 memory. To estimate repertoire size and how much clonotypes are shared between individuals, the study performed deep sequencing of blood TCR repertoires from roughly five healthy adults. Per donor, leukapheresis produced somewhere between about 0.9 and 9.5 billion PBMCs.

Using the deep immunoSEQ assay, TCR CDR3 regions were amplified from genomic DNA by multiplex PCR. Extracted genomic DNA from each cell subset was spread evenly across all wells of several immunoSEQ 96-well plates, with each plate serving as a replicate. For sorted subsets, each replicate PCR was loaded with roughly 190 ng genomic DNA, equivalent to 30,000 or so T cell genomes. Purified libraries were quantified with a Qubit 3.0 fluorometer, sized on a Bioanalyzer 2100, and re-quantified with the KAPA Library Quantification kit. A separate single-read 150-cycle Illumina NextSeq 550 flow cell was used to sequence each immunoSEQ 96-well plate. The authors' analysis ran thus. Because only junctional sequences without quality scores were contained in the immunoSEQ output, filtering matching that applied to full-length reads could not be performed. Sequences were annotated with PyIR, a Python wrapper for IgBLAST v1.9, using IMGT germline references to assign V/J genes and CDR3. Any read was removed if the V/J assignment was weak (E-value above 1e-6), the CDR3 was missing, or the read contained stop codons, out-of-frame junctions, or ambiguous translated residues. V3J clonotypes were defined by identical inferred V gene, J gene, and CDR3 amino acid sequence. To compute the percentage overlap between repertoires, the number of shared unique clonotypes was divided by the size of the smaller repertoire. Richness of each repertoire was evaluated using RTK rarefaction, the Chao1 estimator, and Recon v2.1 estimates of unobserved clonotypes. Generation probabilities for all TCRbeta clonotypes obtained by the gDNA method from four donors were computed using OLGA. TCRdb mirrors the immuneACCESS table, restricted to in-frame sequences. Some clones are absent from its copies; in checked studies, under half trace to an unresolved V gene, and the reason for the others is unknown. V and J calls and clone size are given by that table; D and trimming were obtained from the DNA. The sample contains under 2,000,000 clones, about 95% of them found a single time. Together, the top ten hold roughly 1% of the sample.

Study-wide conclusions, independent of this receptor: Incomplete sequencing was indicated by rarefaction of sorted-subset datasets, despite the large sequencing depth. Naive subsets generally had larger estimated clonotype richness than memory subsets. Sampling was restricted to blood, and TCR repertoires in tissues likely differ from the TCR repertoires found in blood. Clonotypes shared by all four sorted-subset donors showed higher generation probabilities than non-shared clonotypes. The genetic and exposure-history diversity represented was limited by the small number of donors. About 5% of naive CD4, 3.5% of naive CD8, roughly 2.4% of memory CD4, and 0.35% to 0.5% of memory CD8 clonotypes were shared across several donors. Pairwise subsampling led to the expectation that sequencing depth would affect the degree of clonotype sharing among donors.

Concerning this clone itself: Its binding antigen is unknown. Base qualities are missing; no much larger clone stands one base away.

From the cysteine through the phenylalanine, the CDR3 covers 15 amino acids. Only the CDR3 portion is preserved as DNA: 45 bases, with reading frame beginning at the first base. The germline V gene supplies CDR1 SGHAT and CDR2 FQNNGV. V and J are trimmed by 2 bases and 2 bases, and the gene matches miss 6 bases of the junction. CD8 naive samples consisted of CD45RO-negative cells that were positively selected for CCR7, yielding a CD45RA+CCR7+ population without TemRA cells. The donors were healthy, HIV-negative adults with no recently reported acute infections or vaccinations. Every donor was a Caucasian adult residing in Nashville, Tennessee, USA. Blood was obtained by leukapheresis, after which PBMCs were separated by Ficoll-Histopaque density gradient centrifugation and cryopreserved in liquid nitrogen vapor phase. Analytical flow cytometry was used to check the purity and quantity of each magnetically sorted T cell population. From each sorted fraction, genomic DNA was isolated and quantified by UV absorbance on a Nanodrop 2000c.

The sequenced material came from naive CD8+ T cells sorted from blood. The sample's cell subset or site, from its label and the paper: CD45RA+CCR7+. In this chain, TRBV11-2 is recombined with TRBJ2-7; a stretch of 7 junction bases matches TRBD2. This clonotype originated in a man aged 18 to 30 in good health. The CDR3: CASSLLAAGTYEQYF. The DNA is as follows: TGTGCCAGCAGCTTACTAGCGGCGGGGACCTACGAGCAGTACTTC.